The next 5 T cell receptor beta chains were all read from a single sample in a study of neurological immune-mediated disorders. A single record per CDR3 protein comes from TCRdb applying MiXCR to the 5' RACE reads. Here the sample spans around 83,000 distinct CDR3 sequences, approximately 14% being singletons. Sequenced material: PBMCs. Source of these receptors: a woman aged 45 to 65 in good health.

This clonotype was recorded many times. V usage is TRBV20-1 and J usage is TRBJ2-1; the D gene is possibly TRBD2 (5 bases). The CDR3 totals 14 residues. Looked up from germline, CDR1 is DFQATT and CDR2 is SNEGSKA (reference sequence). Trimming removed 5 bases at V and 5 bases at J, with 16 bases between. CDR3 in amino acids: CSAPDSPWDNEQFF. The CDR3 region has the DNA TGCAGTGCTCCGGACTCGCCTTGGGACAATGAGCAGTTCTTC.

Ten or more counts support this clonotype. The V gene is TRBV10-3, the J gene TRBJ2-3; D may match TRBD1 or TRBD2 (5 bases each). CDR3 length: 16 residues. The V end lost 2 bases, the J end lost 4 bases, and 16 bases lay between the germline ends. Germline V lookup: CDR1 ENHRY, CDR2 SYGVKD. For the CDR3, the DNA is TGTGCCATCAGTGAGCAGAAGGGGCAGGGACCAGATACGCAGTATTTT. Its protein is CAISEQKGQGPDTQYF.

This clonotype was seen ten or more times. This chain connects TRBV5-5 to TRBJ2-2; D is unclear. CDR1 and CDR2 (germline): SGHKS, YYEKEE (reference sequence). V was clipped by 3 bases and J by 1 base, with 4 bases between them. This CDR3 spans 13 amino acids. The CDR3, as DNA: TGTGCCAGCAGCTCGGGGAACACCGGGGAGCTGTTTTTT. This sequence encodes CASSSGNTGELFF.

This clonotype was detected many times. This chain uses TRBV28 with TRBJ2-3, with 9 nucleotides matching TRBD2. This CDR3 has 14 amino acids. The J segment lost 3 bases and the V segment lost 6 bases, leaving 4 bases of the junction unmatched. Germline CDR1 is MDHEN and CDR2 is SYDVKM. This CDR3 is CASSYGLATDTQYF. As DNA, the CDR3 is TGTGCCAGCAGCTACGGACTAGCGACAGATACGCAGTATTTT. Full variable domain (rest looked up from reference TRBV28 and TRBJ2-3): DVKVTQSSRYLVKRTGEKVFLECVQDMDHENMFWYRQDPGLGLRLIYFSYDVKMKEKGDIPEGYSVSREKKERFSLILESASTNQTSMYLCASSYGLATDTQYFGPGTRLTVL.

The rearrangement uses TRBV12-3 or TRBV12-4 and TRBJ2-1, with TRBD2 matching 10 bases. Germline trimming cut 4 bases from V and 2 bases from J; bases unmatched to any gene: 5. The CDR3 runs 16 residues. The CDR3 nucleotides are TGTGCCAGCAGTTCTTGGACTAGCGGAACCTACAATGAGCAGTTCTTC. Encoded protein: CASSSWTSGTYNEQFF.